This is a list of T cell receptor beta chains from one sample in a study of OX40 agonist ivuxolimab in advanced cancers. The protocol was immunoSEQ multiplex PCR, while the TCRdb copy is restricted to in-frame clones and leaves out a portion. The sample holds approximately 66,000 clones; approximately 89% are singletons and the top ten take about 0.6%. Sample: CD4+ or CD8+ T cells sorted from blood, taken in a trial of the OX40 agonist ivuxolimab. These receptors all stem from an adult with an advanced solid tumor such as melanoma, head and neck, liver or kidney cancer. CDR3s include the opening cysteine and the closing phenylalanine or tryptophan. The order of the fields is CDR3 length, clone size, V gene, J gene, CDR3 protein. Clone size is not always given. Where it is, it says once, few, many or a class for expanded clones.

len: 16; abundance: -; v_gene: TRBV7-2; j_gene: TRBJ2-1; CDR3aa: CASSLGLRTAYNEQFF
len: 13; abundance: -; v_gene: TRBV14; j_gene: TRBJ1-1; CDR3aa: CASSYSVNTEAFF
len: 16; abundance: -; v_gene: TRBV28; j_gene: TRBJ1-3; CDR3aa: CASSLVRGNSGNTIYF
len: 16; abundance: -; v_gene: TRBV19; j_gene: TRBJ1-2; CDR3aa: CASSPSRQGGIYGYTF
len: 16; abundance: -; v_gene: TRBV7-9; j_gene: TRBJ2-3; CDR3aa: CASSPRGGPGTDTQYF
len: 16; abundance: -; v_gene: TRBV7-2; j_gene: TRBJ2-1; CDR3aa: CASKTHSGGPANEQFF
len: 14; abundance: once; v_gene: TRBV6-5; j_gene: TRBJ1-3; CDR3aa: CASSYDRSGNTIYF
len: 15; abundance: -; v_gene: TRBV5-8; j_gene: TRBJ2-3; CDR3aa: CASSLRLAGTDTQYF
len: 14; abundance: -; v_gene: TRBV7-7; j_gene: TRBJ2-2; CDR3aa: CASSLAQNTGELFF
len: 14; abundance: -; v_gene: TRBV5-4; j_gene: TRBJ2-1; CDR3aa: CASSQRQLNNEQFF
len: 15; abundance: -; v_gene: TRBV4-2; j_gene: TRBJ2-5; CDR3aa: CASSQVTSWGETQYF
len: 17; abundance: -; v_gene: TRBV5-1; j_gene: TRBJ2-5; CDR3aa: CASSRATSGDRGETQYF
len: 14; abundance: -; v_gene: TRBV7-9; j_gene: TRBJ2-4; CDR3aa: CASSSRTNQNIQYF
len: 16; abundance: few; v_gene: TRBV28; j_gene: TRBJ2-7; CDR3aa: CASSSLPSPSSGEQYF
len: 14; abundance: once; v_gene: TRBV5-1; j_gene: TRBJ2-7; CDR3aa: CASSWDRGPYEQYF
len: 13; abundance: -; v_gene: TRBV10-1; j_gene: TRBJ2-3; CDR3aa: CASSEGSTDTQYF
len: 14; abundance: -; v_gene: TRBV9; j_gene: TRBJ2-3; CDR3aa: CASSPRVGGDTQYF
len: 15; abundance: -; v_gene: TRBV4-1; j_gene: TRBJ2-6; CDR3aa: CASSLEGAGANVLTF
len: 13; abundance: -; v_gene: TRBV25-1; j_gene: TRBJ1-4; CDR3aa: CASQIFGGEKLFF
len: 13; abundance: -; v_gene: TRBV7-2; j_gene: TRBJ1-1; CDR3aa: CASSPGGNTEAFF
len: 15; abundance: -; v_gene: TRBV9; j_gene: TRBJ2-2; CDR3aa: CASSPRQGTTGELFF
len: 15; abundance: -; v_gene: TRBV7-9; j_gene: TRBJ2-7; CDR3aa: CASSTRGGPSYEQYF
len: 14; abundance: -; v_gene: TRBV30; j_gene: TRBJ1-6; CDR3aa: CAWSLTGSGSPLHF
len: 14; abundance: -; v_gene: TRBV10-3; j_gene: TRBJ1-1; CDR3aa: CAISGRQSDTEAFF
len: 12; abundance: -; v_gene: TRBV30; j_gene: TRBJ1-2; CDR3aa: CAWSVGAKGYTF
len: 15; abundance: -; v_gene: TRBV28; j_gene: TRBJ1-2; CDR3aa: CASVGGTGSGGGYTF
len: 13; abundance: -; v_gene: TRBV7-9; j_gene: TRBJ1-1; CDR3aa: CASSATYGAEAFF
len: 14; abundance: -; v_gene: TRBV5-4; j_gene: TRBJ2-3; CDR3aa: CASSSSSGEDTQYF
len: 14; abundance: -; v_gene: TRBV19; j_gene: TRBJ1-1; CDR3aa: CASRGGAGNTEAFF
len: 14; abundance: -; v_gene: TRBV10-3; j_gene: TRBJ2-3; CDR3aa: CAIRGTSGSDTQYF
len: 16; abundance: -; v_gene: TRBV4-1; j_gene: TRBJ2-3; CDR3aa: CASRSSLAASTDTQYF
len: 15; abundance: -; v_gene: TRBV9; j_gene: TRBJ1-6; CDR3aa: CASSGRTGTNSPLHF
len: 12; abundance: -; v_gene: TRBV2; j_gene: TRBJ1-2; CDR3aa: CASTLGGIGYTF
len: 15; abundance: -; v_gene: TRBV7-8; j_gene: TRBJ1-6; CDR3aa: CASSHGTNYNSPLHF
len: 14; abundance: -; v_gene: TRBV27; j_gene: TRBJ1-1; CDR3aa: CASSLSIGNTEAFF
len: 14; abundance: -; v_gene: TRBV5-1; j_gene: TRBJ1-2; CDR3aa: CASRPGTGDNGYTF
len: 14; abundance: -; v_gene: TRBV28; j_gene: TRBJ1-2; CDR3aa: CASSLIDRENGYTF
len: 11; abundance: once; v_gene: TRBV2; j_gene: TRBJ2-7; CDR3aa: CASSVGYEQYF
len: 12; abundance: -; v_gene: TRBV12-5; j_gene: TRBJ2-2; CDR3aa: CASGLDLSVLFF
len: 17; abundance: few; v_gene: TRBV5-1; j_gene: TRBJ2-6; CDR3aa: CASSPTSLSSGANVLTF
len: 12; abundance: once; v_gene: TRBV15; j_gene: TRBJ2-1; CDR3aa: CATSTWTSLQFF
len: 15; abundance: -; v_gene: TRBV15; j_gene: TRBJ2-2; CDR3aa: CATSREAGNTGELFF
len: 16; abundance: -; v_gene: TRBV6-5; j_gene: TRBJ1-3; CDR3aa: CASSYGRGGSGNTIYF
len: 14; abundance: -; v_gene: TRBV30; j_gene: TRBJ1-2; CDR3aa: CAWSVGQGICGYTF